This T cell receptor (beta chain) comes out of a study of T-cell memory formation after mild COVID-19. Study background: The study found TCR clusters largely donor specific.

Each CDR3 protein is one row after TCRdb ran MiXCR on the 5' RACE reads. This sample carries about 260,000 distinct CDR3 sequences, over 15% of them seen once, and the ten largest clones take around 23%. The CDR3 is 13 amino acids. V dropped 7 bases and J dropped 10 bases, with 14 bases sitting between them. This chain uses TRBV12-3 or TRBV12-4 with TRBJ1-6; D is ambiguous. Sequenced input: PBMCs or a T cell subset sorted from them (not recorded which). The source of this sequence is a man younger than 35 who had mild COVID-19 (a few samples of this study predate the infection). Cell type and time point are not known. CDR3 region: CASNWVLGSPLHF. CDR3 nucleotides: TGTGCCAGCAATTGGGTTTTGGGCTCACCCCTCCACTTT.